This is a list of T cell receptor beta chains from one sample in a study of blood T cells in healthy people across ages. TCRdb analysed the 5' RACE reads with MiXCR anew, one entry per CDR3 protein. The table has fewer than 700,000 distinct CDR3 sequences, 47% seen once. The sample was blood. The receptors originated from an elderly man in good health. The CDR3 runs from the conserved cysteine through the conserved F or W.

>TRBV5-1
CASSQRGSVGYTF
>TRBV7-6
CASSLASGQKLSTYEQYF
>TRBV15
CATSRTKPGTPNTEAFF
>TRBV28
CASSFGSRVVKNIQYF
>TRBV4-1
CASSFTRDRGVYEQYF
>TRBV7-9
CACSLDGAETYEQYF
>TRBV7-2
CASSPYRGGGETQYF
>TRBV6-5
CASSRRGEEKLFF
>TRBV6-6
CASKMSREQFF
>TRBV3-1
CASSQETGSNTDTQYF
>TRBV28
CASSPQVVLGGYTF
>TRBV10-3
CAIRGLETEQFF
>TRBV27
CASSLIGPPDTQYF
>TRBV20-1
CRAGQGNYEQYF
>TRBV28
CASSLGSRNIQYF
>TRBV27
CASSFTAGTGRDEQFF
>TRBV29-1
CSVADSGKLFF
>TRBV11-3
CASGHGEGLSGELFF
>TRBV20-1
CSALGTSGRNNEQFF
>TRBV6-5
CASSYTGTTDTQYF
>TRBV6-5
CASSSKGTASAQFF
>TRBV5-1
CASSFWDSGETQYF
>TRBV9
CARALVGGPPLCVEQYF
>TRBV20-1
CSASPVVQETQYF
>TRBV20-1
CSARVPPINEKLFF
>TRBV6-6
CASTESLEPYEQYF
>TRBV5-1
CASSPGGELSWTEAFF
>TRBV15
CATSRDGINYGYTF
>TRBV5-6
CASSDGPNYNTEAFF
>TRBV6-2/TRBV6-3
CASSYLTQANTEAFF
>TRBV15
CATSRDLGDTGELFF
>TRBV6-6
CASAREVSYEQYF
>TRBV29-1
CSAGLARNEQFF
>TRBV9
CASSVGGGHRNEQFF
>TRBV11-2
CASSLNRGQRTDTQYF
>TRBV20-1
CSVPGLAGGGAPDTQYF
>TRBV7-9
CASSQTGYGYTF
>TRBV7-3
CASSWAHQETQYF
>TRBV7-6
CASSPTGEHTEAFF
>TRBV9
CASSSTGNSYTEAFF
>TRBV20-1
CSARARRDYEQYF
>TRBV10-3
CAISDGLGPDTQYF
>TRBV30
CAWSRDRGRPEAFF
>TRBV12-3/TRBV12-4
CASSLTGLIETQYF
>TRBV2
CASVVLPGETQYF
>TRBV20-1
CSASGQGASGSYNEQFF
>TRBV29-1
CSVESSGGYEQFF
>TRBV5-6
CASSLARVPYNEQFF
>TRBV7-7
CASSLGVAGGRETQYF
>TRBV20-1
CSARERGTDAQYF
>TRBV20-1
CSAPRTGRNGQFF
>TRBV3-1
CASSQGGVEAEAFF
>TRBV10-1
CASSEAGVTDTQYF
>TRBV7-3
CASSPPGTRPSSTDTQYF
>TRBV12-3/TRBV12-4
CASSMRDRRTNEQFF
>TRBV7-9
CASSHLAGVRTGELFF
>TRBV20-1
CSARDMGKETQYF
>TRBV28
CASSWPTGSGNYGYTF
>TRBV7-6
CASSSGQGAREQYF